This T cell receptor beta chain was identified in a study of CD8 T cells in Susac syndrome (dated by TCRdb to the late 2010s). Notes on the research overall: The study used repertoire sequencing to test whether antigen drove CD8+ T cell activation and differentiation in Susac syndrome.

What the study reported, not specific to this receptor: The TCR sequencing and HLA analysis was acknowledged to have included a relatively small number of individuals.

CDR3 length: 14 amino acids, cysteine to phenylalanine. Of the read, only the CDR3 DNA is kept; its 42 bases are in frame from base 1. Based on the germline V gene, the CDR1 and CDR2 sequences are ENHRY and SYGVKD. The trim is 2 bases for V and 2 bases for J, with a gap of 9 bases between the germline ends. RNA was extracted using the RNeasy kit, and about 0.5 to 1 ug of the RNA was reverse transcribed with random hexamers. The immunoSEQ multiplex PCR assay, covering 54 Vbeta and 13 Jbeta segments, was used to amplify TCR beta CDR3 regions. PCR amplification bias was corrected by using a synthetic template baseline for primer optimization and computational correction. Under the source paper's analysis protocol: Reads were assigned to V, D and J genes according to IMGT and analyzed in immunoSEQ Analyzer, with only productive sequences retained. Clonality was calculated as one minus the Shannon entropy normalized by log2 of the number of productive unique sequences. For each patient and control, public and private clones were evaluated within the 100 most prevalent clones. Clones were defined as Susac-specific if absent from the healthy and MS cohorts, from approximately 1,100 published viral clones and from other ImmuneACCESS disease sequences. TCRdb cleaned the public reads at Q25 with fastp, built clones with MiXCR and kept in-frame beta chains. One record per CDR3 amino acid sequence lists the most common genes and DNA. In this record, the V and J calls reflect TCRdb's handling and not the investigators' own analysis. The table for this sample lists approximately 150,000 distinct CDR3 sequences; 80% to 95% of them were counted only once. The top ten hold approximately 0.094% of the sample.

Notes on this clonotype: Its antigen remains unidentified. No base quality information exists; no much larger clone differs at one position.

Peripheral blood CD8+ and CD4+ T cells from healthy donors, Susac syndrome patients and multiple sclerosis patients were profiled using high-throughput TCR beta sequencing. The multiple sclerosis controls were treatment-naive patients whose relapsing-remitting disease, either stable or active, fulfilled the revised McDonald criteria. Bulk CD8+ and CD4+ T cells were purified magnetically by negative isolation, whereas CD8+ TEMRA cells were enriched by FACS. Blood was collected in EDTA tubes and processed within 24 hours, with PBMCs isolated through density gradient centrifugation. PBMCs destined for TCR sequencing were cryopreserved in liquid nitrogen and later thawed in a 37 °C water bath. The sorted or isolated CD4+, CD8+ and CD8+ TEMRA cells reached a purity of at least 90%.

This sequence originates from a human donor with multiple sclerosis. Rearrangement joined TRBV10-3 to TRBJ2-5; the D gene assignment is ambiguous. Material: CD4+ T cells from PBMCs. The CDR3: CAISEGPAQETQYF. DNA sequence: TGTGCCATCAGTGAGGGGCCAGCACAAGAGACCCAGTACTTC.